The 24 T cell receptor beta chains below were found in one sample sequenced in a study of T cell changes during pregnancy in multiple sclerosis. The table came from immunoSEQ multiplex PCR; TCRdb's copy has only in-frame clones and leaves some out. The profile covers under 65,000 clones, with approximately 92% appearing a single time and 1.4% taken by the ten largest. The sample was peripheral blood, taken in the second trimester of pregnancy. The receptor source for this set is a female donor with multiple sclerosis, enrolled in a pregnancy study.

This clone was observed a handful of times. The rearrangement joins TRBV4-3 to TRBJ2-2; TRBD2 matches 11 bases. After removal of 1 base from V and 5 bases from J, the junction contained 12 bases not matched to a gene. This CDR3 has 19 residues. Per the germline V gene, CDR1 is LGHNA and CDR2 is YSLEER. CDR3 in amino acids: CASSQGANSGRAYTGELFF. CDR3 coding DNA: TGCGCCAGCAGCCAAGGGGCCAATAGCGGGAGGGCGTATACCGGGGAGCTGTTTTTT.

This clone was seen a single time. This chain joins TRBV4-1 and TRBJ1-1, with D perhaps matching TRBD1 (6 bases). Trimming pared 4 bases from V and 3 bases from J, leaving 9 bases between. Germline V gene data show CDR1 as MGHRA and CDR2 as YSYEKL. The CDR3 has 13 amino acids. The CDR3 DNA follows: TGCGCCAGCAGCCGAAACAGGGACACTGAAGCTTTCTTT. It yields the protein CASSRNRDTEAFF.

The V and J genes are TRBV20-1 and TRBJ1-2; TRBD1 matches at 7 bases. Germline values: CDR1 DFQATT, CDR2 SNEGSKA (reference sequence). The V and J ends lost 4 bases and 5 bases, in that order; junction bases with no gene match: 1. The CDR3 contains 11 residues. CDR3 sequence: CSAKTGYGYTF. CDR3 nucleotides: TGCAGTGCTAAGACAGGGTATGGCTACACCTTC.

The V and J genes are TRBV4-3 and TRBJ2-2, with 14 bases aligning to TRBD2. The CDR3 loop spans 16 amino acids. V lost 5 bases, J lost 4 bases, and 3 bases stayed unmatched. CDR1 is LGHNA, CDR2 YSLEER, per germline. In DNA form, the CDR3 reads TGCGCCAGCAGCAGGGGACTAGCGGGAGTCACCGGGGAGCTGTTTTTT. Amino acid sequence: CASSRGLAGVTGELFF.

The chain uses TRBV28 and TRBJ1-1, with D perhaps matching TRBD1 (5 bases). The V end was cut by 6 bases, the J end by 6 bases, with 11 bases between. The CDR3 length is 12 residues. Germline V gene sequence: CDR1 MDHEN, CDR2 SYDVKM. CDR3 DNA sequence: TGTGCCAGCAGACACCCACAGGCTGAAGCTTTCTTT. It codes for CASRHPQAEAFF.

The genes are TRBV28 and TRBJ2-7, with 9 bases that match TRBD1. Germline CDR1 is MDHEN and CDR2 is SYDVKM. This CDR3 contains 15 residues. The J segment lost 2 bases and the V segment lost 5 bases, leaving 7 bases of the junction unmatched. In DNA, the CDR3 is TGTGCCAGCAGTCTGATAAGACAGGGGGCCTACGAGCAGTACTTC. Translation: CASSLIRQGAYEQYF. The entire variable domain, with the rest obtained from reference TRBV28 and TRBJ2-7, is as follows: DVKVTQSSRYLVKRTGEKVFLECVQDMDHENMFWYRQDPGLGLRLIYFSYDVKMKEKGDIPEGYSVSREKKERFSLILESASTNQTSMYLCASSLIRQGAYEQYFGPGTRLTVT.

The chain uses TRBV6-6 and TRBJ2-3; D gene uncertain. CDR3 length: 13 residues. V lost 0 bases to trimming and J lost 6 bases, with 7 bases between them. Per the germline V gene, CDR1 is MNHNY and CDR2 is SVGAGI (reference sequence). The DNA for the CDR3 is TGTGCCAGCAGTTACTCGTATGCGGATACGCAGTATTTT. Amino acids: CASSYSYADTQYF.

This chain connects TRBV4-3 to TRBJ1-4; possible D gene TRBD1, 5 bases. This CDR3 has 14 amino acids. Trimming removed 2 bases at V and 10 bases at J, with 14 bases between. Germline CDR1 is LGHNA and CDR2 is YSLEER. The CDR3: CASSQIDRGPKLFF. DNA for the CDR3: TGCGCCAGCAGCCAAATTGATAGGGGTCCAAAACTGTTTTTT.

The rearrangement uses TRBV27 and TRBJ2-7; the D gene is possibly TRBD2 (5 bases). The CDR3 spans 12 residues. Between the trimmed V and J ends, which lost 6 bases and 3 bases, there was a span of 9 bases. CDR1 MNHEY and CDR2 SMNVEV come from the germline V gene (reference sequence). CDR3 sequence reads: CASRGVRYEQYF. Here the CDR3 DNA reads TGTGCCAGCAGGGGAGTCCGCTACGAGCAGTACTTC.

V usage is TRBV7-2 and J usage is TRBJ2-4, with a tentative D call TRBD2 (5 bases). This CDR3 region has 18 residues. Germline CDR1 SGHTA, CDR2 FQGNSA. V dropped 5 bases and J dropped 1 base, with 21 bases sitting between them. This CDR3 reads CASSPTSGSGGAKNIQYF. The CDR3 nucleotides are TGTGCCAGCAGCCCAACTTCCGGAAGCGGTGGGGCCAAAAACATTCAGTACTTC.

This clone was picked up a small number of times. The chain links TRBV2 to TRBJ2-1; 12 nucleotides agree with TRBD2. J lost 4 bases, V lost 4 bases, and 2 bases had no gene match. The germline CDR1 and CDR2 sequences are SNHLY and FYNNEI. The CDR3 sequence is 15 residues long. Here the CDR3 reads CASSVTSGGYNEQFF. The DNA for the CDR3 is TGTGCCAGCAGTGTGACTAGCGGGGGTTACAATGAGCAGTTCTTC.

V usage is TRBV19 and J usage is TRBJ2-3; possibly TRBD1 for D (5 bases). Looked up from germline, CDR1 is LNHDA and CDR2 is SQIVND (reference sequence). V was cut by 5 bases and J by 1 base, with 13 bases left in between. The CDR3 spans 15 residues. DNA of the CDR3: TGTGCCAGTAGTCCATCCAGGGTGGGCACAGATACGCAGTATTTT. Protein: CASSPSRVGTDTQYF.

The gene calls are TRBV30 and TRBJ2-3; D remains ambiguous. Germline CDR1 is GTSNPN and CDR2 is SVGIG (reference sequence). This CDR3 contains 13 residues. V was clipped by 0 bases and J by 6 bases, with 10 bases between them. The CDR3 loop reads CAWSVFISDTQYF. The CDR3 DNA reads TGTGCCTGGAGTGTATTTATATCTGATACGCAGTATTTT.

J is TRBJ1-4 and V is TRBV5-6; the D is unclear. Germline assignment: CDR1 SGHDT and CDR2 YYEEEE. The CDR3 length is 12 residues. V was pared by 5 bases and J by 3 bases, with 5 bases between. The CDR3 bases are TGTGCCAGCAGGTCGTCTAATGAAAAACTGTTTTTT. Translation: CASRSSNEKLFF. Variable domain in full (rest from reference TRBV5-6 and TRBJ1-4): DAGVTQSPTHLIKTRGQQVTLRCSPKSGHDTVSWYQQALGQGPQFIFQYYEEEERQRGNFPDRFSGHQFPNYSSELNVNALLLGDSALYLCASRSSNEKLFFGSGTQLSVL.

This chain links TRBV18 with TRBJ2-7, with 8 bases aligning to TRBD1. Trimming at V came to 4 bases and at J to 5 bases, leaving 10 bases not matched to a gene. This CDR3 is 15 amino acids long. Per the germline V gene, CDR1 is KGHSH and CDR2 is LQKENI. The CDR3 protein is CASSLQRAGGDEQYF. DNA for the CDR3: TGTGCCAGCTCACTTCAAAGGGCAGGGGGCGACGAGCAGTACTTC. Full variable domain (outside the CDR3, taken from reference TRBV18 and TRBJ2-7): NAGVMQNPRHLVRRRGQEARLRCSPMKGHSHVYWYRQLPEEGLKFMVYLQKENIIDESGMPKERFSAEFPKEGPSILRIQQVVRGDSAAYFCASSLQRAGGDEQYFGPGTRLTVT.

The CDR3 protein is CASSSRRGYGYTF. The DNA of the CDR3 is TGTGCCAGCAGCTCCCGCAGGGGCTATGGCTACACCTTC. This sequence joins TRBV7-3 and TRBJ1-2; TRBD1 is a possible D gene (6 bases). The V gene lost 4 bases and the J gene lost 4 bases, with 10 bases spanning the gap. The CDR3 length is 13 residues. In germline, CDR1 is SGHTA, CDR2 FQGTGA. Filled out from reference TRBV7-3 and TRBJ1-2, the complete variable domain reads GAGVSQTPSNKVTEKGKYVELRCDPISGHTALYWYRQSLGQGPEFLIYFQGTGAADDSGLPNDRFFAVRPEGSVSTLKIQRTERGDSAVYLCASSSRRGYGYTFGSGTRLTVV.

The V and J genes are TRBV10-2 and TRBJ2-7, with 12 bases that match TRBD1. The V gene's germline CDR1 is WSHSY and CDR2 SAAADI. This CDR3 spans 15 amino acids. J lost 3 bases, V lost 7 bases, and 7 bases had no gene match. Here the CDR3 DNA reads TGCGCCAGCAACTCGGGACAGGGGGCCCACTACGAGCAGTACTTC. Protein: CASNSGQGAHYEQYF.

This chain connects TRBV19 to TRBJ2-7; 8 bases fit TRBD1. CDR1 and CDR2 from the germline V gene are LNHDA and SQIVND (reference sequence). The CDR3 length is 14 residues. J lost 4 bases, V lost 4 bases, and 6 bases had no gene match. CDR3 in amino acids: CASSTAGGVYEQYF. Written as DNA, the CDR3 is TGTGCCAGTAGTACCGCAGGGGGCGTGTACGAGCAGTACTTC.

The CDR3 region has the DNA TGCGCCAGCAGCCAAAGTGGGCGCCCAGGCACTGGGGCCAACGTCCTGACTTTC. This translates into CASSQSGRPGTGANVLTF. J is TRBJ2-6 and V is TRBV5-1; D call uncertain. V lost 4 bases and J 2 bases, leaving 19 bases between the germline ends. Germline V gene data show CDR1 as SGHRS and CDR2 as YFSETQ. The CDR3 has 18 residues.

J is TRBJ2-1 and V is TRBV27, with 11 nucleotides matching TRBD2. After removal of 6 bases from V and 10 bases from J, the junction contained 5 bases not matched to a gene. The CDR3 is 13 amino acids. Germline V gives CDR1 MNHEY, CDR2 SMNVEV (reference sequence). The CDR3 spells CASSRSGGAEQFF. CDR3 DNA: TGTGCCAGCAGCCGTAGCGGGGGGGCGGAGCAGTTCTTC.

The chain couples TRBV27 to TRBJ2-3; the match to TRBD2 covers 14 bases. V lost 1 base and J lost 3; bases outside the gene matches: 3. The germline V gene has CDR1 MNHEY and CDR2 SMNVEV (reference sequence). The CDR3 consists of 17 residues. For the CDR3, the DNA is TGTGCCAGCAGTTTATGGGGACTAGCGGGAGCTACAGATACGCAGTATTTT. Protein product: CASSLWGLAGATDTQYF.

The chain combines TRBV5-6 with TRBJ2-2; TRBD2 matches 8 bases. Germline assignment: CDR1 SGHDT and CDR2 YYEEEE. This CDR3 has 15 amino acids. V was pared by 6 bases and J by 4 bases, with 8 bases of the junction left unmatched. CDR3 region: CASTRAGAGTGELFF. As DNA, the CDR3 is TGTGCCAGCACCAGAGCGGGGGCGGGCACCGGGGAGCTGTTTTTT.

CDR3 bases: TGCGCCAGCAGCCTAGGGACAGGACGCTACGAGCAGTACTTC. Amino acids: CASSLGTGRYEQYF. V is TRBV5-1 and J is TRBJ2-7, with 8 nucleotides matching TRBD1. The V gene's germline CDR1 is SGHRS and CDR2 YFSETQ. This CDR3 is built from 14 residues. With 4 bases clipped from V and 3 bases from J, the junction kept 6 bases outside the gene matches.

J is TRBJ1-2 and V is TRBV19; weak D call: TRBD1 (5 bases). This CDR3 is 13 amino acids long. The germline gives CDR1 LNHDA, CDR2 SQIVND (reference sequence). V was cut by 3 bases and J by 4 bases, with 9 bases left in between. CDR3 sequence reads: CASSMTGGYGYTF. The CDR3 coding sequence is TGTGCCAGTAGTATGACGGGGGGCTATGGCTACACCTTC.